One and the same sample provided the 19 T cell receptor beta chains below, sequenced in a study of monozygotic twins with inflammatory bowel disease. No DNA is given; TCRdb re-called the 5' RACE reads and lists each CDR3 protein once. The sample table sets out 300,000 to 450,000 distinct CDR3 sequences. The material sequenced was blood. These receptors were collected from a human donor with ulcerative colitis or Crohn's disease, or a healthy co-twin of an affected twin (not recorded which).

The chain combines TRBV19 with TRBJ2-7; the TCRdb D gene call, TRBD2, has no DNA to confirm it. CDR3 length: 15 amino acids. Per the germline V gene, CDR1 is LNHDA and CDR2 is SQIVND (reference sequence). CDR3 residues: CASSIAGGGGYEQYF.

The V call is TRBV12-3 or TRBV12-4, the J call TRBJ2-1; TCRdb designates TRBD1, a call that cannot be tested without DNA. The CDR3 covers 16 residues. CDR3 protein: CASSSGGTVGYYEQFF.

The chain recombines TRBV30 with TRBJ1-4; TCRdb's D call, TRBD1, is unchecked because there is no DNA. Germline V gene lookup returns CDR1 GTSNPN and CDR2 SVGIG (reference sequence). The CDR3 sequence is 15 residues long. CDR3 loop: CAWSSGAGANEKLFF.

The CDR3 reads CASSQDFGTAYTEAFF. This sequence joins TRBV27 and TRBJ1-1; TCRdb designates TRBD1, a call that cannot be tested without DNA. CDR3 length: 16 residues. CDR1 and CDR2 (germline): MNHEY, SMNVEV (reference sequence).

The chain carries TRBV7-2 and TRBJ1-2; no DNA is available, so the TRBD1 call from TCRdb remains unchecked. The CDR3 extends over 14 amino acids. Per germline, CDR1 SGHTA and CDR2 FQGNSA. This CDR3 is CASSLAWDGQGYTF.

The V gene is TRBV10-3, the J gene TRBJ2-5; there is no DNA to check the TCRdb D call of TRBD1. The germline V gene has CDR1 ENHRY and CDR2 SYGVKD. The CDR3 is made up of 14 amino acids. The CDR3 protein is CAISAGEHQETQYF.

The rearrangement joins TRBV7-3 to TRBJ2-1; the D call from TCRdb, TRBD2, cannot be confirmed without DNA. The germline CDR1 and CDR2 sequences are SGHTA and FQGTGA. The CDR3 covers 13 residues. The CDR3 sequence is CASSFGGVNEQFF.

This chain joins TRBV12-3 or TRBV12-4 and TRBJ1-3. The CDR3 covers 11 residues. The CDR3 reads CASSWGNTIYF.

This chain joins TRBV12-3 or TRBV12-4 and TRBJ2-2; TCRdb picks TRBD2, but there is no DNA to check that call. The CDR3 contains 15 residues. The CDR3 sequence: CASSLRGLAAGELFF.

The gene calls are TRBV9 and TRBJ2-7; TCRdb's assignment of TRBD1 cannot be checked, as there is no DNA. The CDR3 runs to 15 residues. Germline V gene data show CDR1 as SGDLS and CDR2 as YYNGEE. The CDR3 reads CASSVRTGENDEQYF.

This CDR3 reads CASSHMTGGSYEQYF. This chain joins TRBV4-2 and TRBJ2-7; absent DNA, TCRdb's TRBD1 call cannot be checked. The CDR3 covers 15 residues. Per the germline V gene, CDR1 is LGHNA and CDR2 is YNFKEQ.

The J gene is TRBJ2-2, the V gene TRBV4-3; TCRdb's assignment of TRBD2 cannot be checked, as there is no DNA. CDR1 and CDR2 (germline): LGHNA, YSLEER. The CDR3 has 17 amino acids. CDR3 residues: CASSYLAGGTNTGELFF.

The CDR3 protein is CSARAFRAGVTDTQYF. V gene TRBV20-1 combines with J gene TRBJ2-3; the TCRdb D gene call, TRBD1, has no DNA to confirm it. Per the germline V gene, CDR1 is DFQATT and CDR2 is SNEGSKA (reference sequence). This CDR3 comprises 16 residues.

This chain uses TRBV7-2 with TRBJ1-2; the TCRdb D gene call, TRBD1, has no DNA to confirm it. This CDR3 contains 15 residues. Germline V gene data show CDR1 as SGHTA and CDR2 as FQGNSA. CDR3 protein: CASSPSSRQGYGYTF. Variable domain in full (rest from reference TRBV7-2 and TRBJ1-2): GAGVSQSPSNKVTEKGKDVELRCDPISGHTALYWYRQSLGQGLEFLIYFQGNSAPDKSGLPSDRFSAERTGGSVSTLTIQRTQQEDSAVYLCASSPSSRQGYGYTFGSGTRLTVV.

The CDR3 sequence is CASSEDSESYEQYF. The chain is built from TRBV14 and TRBJ2-7; TCRdb returns TRBD1, unconfirmable since there is no DNA. Germline-derived CDR1 and CDR2 are SGHDN and FVKESK. This CDR3 spans 14 amino acids. Drawing the rest from reference TRBV14 and TRBJ2-7, the complete variable domain is EAGVTQFPSHSVIEKGQTVTLRCDPISGHDNLYWYRRVMGKEIKFLLHFVKESKQDESGMPNNRFLAERTGGTYSTLKVQPAELEDSGVYFCASSEDSESYEQYFGPGTRLTVT.

This chain links TRBV27 with TRBJ1-5; with no DNA, the TCRdb D assignment of TRBD1 cannot be verified. The CDR3 runs to 14 residues. Germline CDR1 reads MNHEY; CDR2 reads SMNVEV (reference sequence). This CDR3 reads CASSLSGGQSTQHF.

V is TRBV7-8 and J is TRBJ2-3. The germline CDR1 and CDR2 sequences are SGHVS and FQNEAQ. This CDR3 is built from 12 residues. The CDR3 spells CASSLAGVTQYF.

The chain links TRBV18 to TRBJ1-4. Germline CDR1 and CDR2: KGHSH and LQKENI. CDR3 length: 16 amino acids. CDR3 protein: CASSPSSGGIGEKLFF. Based on the CDR3 plus reference TRBV18 and TRBJ1-4, the full variable domain is NAGVMQNPRHLVRRRGQEARLRCSPMKGHSHVYWYRQLPEEGLKFMVYLQKENIIDESGMPKERFSAEFPKEGPSILRIQQVVRGDSAAYFCASSPSSGGIGEKLFFGSGTQLSVL.

The chain uses TRBV6-5 and TRBJ1-2. Germline values: CDR1 MNHEY, CDR2 SVGAGI. This CDR3 is built from 16 residues. The CDR3 protein is CASSYLVSATNYGYTF.